Each of the 7 T cell receptor beta chains below was sequenced from the same sample in a study of shared clonotypes between healthy human individuals. Generated by immunoSEQ multiplex PCR, the TCRdb table keeps only in-frame clones and is missing some. The sample includes millions of clones, over 85% of them seen just once. The sequenced sample consisted of naive CD4+ T cells sorted from blood. This sample's subset: CD45RA+ positively selected. The source is a man younger than 35 in good health.

The chain is built from TRBV11-2 and TRBJ2-1; perhaps TRBD2 as D (6 bases). The length of the CDR3 is 17 residues. CDR1 and CDR2 from the germline V gene are SGHAT and FQNNGV. Trimming took off 1 base at V and 1 base at J, with 14 bases between the two ends. CDR3 in amino acids: CASSLGLLAGSYNEQFF. CDR3 DNA sequence: TGTGCCAGCAGCTTAGGTTTACTAGCAGGGTCCTACAATGAGCAGTTCTTC.

The chain links TRBV9 to TRBJ2-5; a weak D match, TRBD1 (5 bases). V was clipped by 2 bases and J by 1 base, with 9 bases between them. Germline V gene data show CDR1 as SGDLS and CDR2 as YYNGEE. The CDR3 runs to 14 residues. The CDR3 DNA sequence: TGTGCCAGCAGCGTTTCAGGGATCCAAGAGACCCAGTACTTC. Its translation: CASSVSGIQETQYF.

This sequence joins TRBV2 and TRBJ1-1; maybe TRBD1 (5 bases). Germline-derived CDR1 and CDR2 are SNHLY and FYNNEI. Trimming pared 7 bases from V and 5 bases from J, leaving 17 bases between. The CDR3 spans 14 residues. The CDR3 protein is CASIWGVVETEAFF. The CDR3 DNA reads TGTGCCAGCATCTGGGGGGTTGTGGAAACTGAAGCTTTCTTT.

The chain employs TRBV5-4 and TRBJ1-4, with 8 bases identical to TRBD1. Germline CDR1 is SGHNT and CDR2 is YYREEE (reference sequence). The CDR3 covers 16 residues. The V and J ends lost 3 bases and 3 bases, in that order; junction bases with no gene match: 7. The CDR3 DNA is TGTGCCAGCAGCTCCAAAAGGACAGGGTCTAATGAAAAACTGTTTTTT. Residues: CASSSKRTGSNEKLFF.

The rearrangement links TRBV5-8 to TRBJ2-5; 9 bases align to TRBD1. V lost 4 bases, J lost 4 bases, and 5 bases stayed unmatched. The CDR3 extends over 14 amino acids. Looked up from germline, CDR1 is SGHTS and CDR2 is YDEGEE. The DNA of the CDR3 is TGTGCCAGCAGCATGGGACAGGGCCGAGAGACCCAGTACTTC. Translated, it gives CASSMGQGRETQYF. Full variable domain (outside the CDR3, taken from reference TRBV5-8 and TRBJ2-5): EAGVTQSPTHLIKTRGQQATLRCSPISGHTSVYWYQQALGLGLQFLLWYDEGEERNRGNFPPRFSGRQFPNYSSELNVNALELEDSALYLCASSMGQGRETQYFGPGTRLLVL.

This rearrangement joins TRBV7-9 to TRBJ2-7; a possible D gene is TRBD1 (6 bases). In germline, CDR1 is SEHNR, CDR2 FQNEAQ (reference sequence). This CDR3 contains 14 residues. The V end was cut by 3 bases, the J end by 3 bases, with 12 bases between. The CDR3 sequence: CASSFQGKFYEQYF. The DNA for the CDR3 is TGTGCCAGCAGCTTTCAGGGGAAATTCTACGAGCAGTACTTC.

This sequence joins TRBV5-6 and TRBJ2-5; 7 positions match TRBD1. There are 14 residues in the CDR3. The ends lost 0 bases at V and 5 bases at J; junction bases unmatched: 4. Looked up from germline, CDR1 is SGHDT and CDR2 is YYEEEE. In DNA, the CDR3 is TGTGCCAGCAGCTTGGCCGACAGGGAGGAGACCCAGTACTTC. This encodes CASSLADREETQYF.